This T cell receptor beta chain comes out of a study of CD8+ T cells in alopecia areata. As for treatment: oral pan-JAK inhibitor, 5-10 mg twice daily. Alopecia areata patients gave lesional scalp punch biopsies and peripheral blood samples. RNA extraction was followed by reverse transcription into cDNA, which acted as the sequencing template. The repertoire was sequenced with immunoSEQ multiplex PCR; TCRdb's copy has only in-frame clones and lacks some. This sample carries some 180,000 clones, about 53% of them seen once, and the ten largest clones take approximately 10%. Germline-derived CDR1 and CDR2 are SGHVS and FNYEAQ. V was shortened by 5 bases and J by 0 bases, with 10 bases between the two germline ends. This CDR3 spans 14 amino acids.

The chain is built from TRBV7-6 and TRBJ1-1; D is unresolved. The sample was CD8+ T cells sorted from blood, taken at week 24, from a patient treated with tofacitinib. The clonotype comes from a human donor with alopecia areata. The CDR3 region has the DNA TGTGCCAGCAGCCGCGACAACATGAACACTGAAGCTTTCTTT. It codes for CASSRDNMNTEAFF.